Included here is one T cell receptor (beta chain) sequence, with context. Its antigen remains unknown. This record comes from a study of shared clonotypes between healthy human individuals. General observations from the study: Naive subsets generally had larger estimated richness than memory subsets.

The protocol was immunoSEQ multiplex PCR, while the TCRdb copy is restricted to in-frame clones and leaves out a portion. The sample holds approximately 940,000 clones, 76% seen once. V was cut by 7 bases and J by 8 bases, with 12 bases left in between. CDR3 length: 13 residues. Germline CDR1 MNHEY, CDR2 SVGAGI. Adult Caucasians living in Nashville, Tennessee made up all of the donors. Negatively enriched CD4+ T cells were divided by CD45RA into naive and memory. The V and J genes are TRBV6-5 and TRBJ1-6; D might be TRBD1 (5 bases). The origin of this receptor is a man aged 18 to 30 in good health. Material for sequencing was memory CD4+ T cells sorted from blood. The subset denotes: CD45RA-negative fraction. The CDR3 protein is CASTPGRDSPLHF. CDR3 bases: TGTGCCAGCACCCCGGGACGGGATTCACCCCTCCACTTT.